These 22 T cell receptor beta chains originate from one sample sequenced in a study of T cell repertoires in cytomegalovirus infection (dated by TCRdb to the late 2010s). The reads were generated on an Illumina HiSeq 1500. TCRdb ran its own pipeline on the public reads, namely fastp trimming at Q25 and MiXCR clone calling, and kept in-frame beta chains. Every entry covers one CDR3 protein and lists the most common genes and DNA from its rows. The sample has about 260,000 distinct CDR3 sequences on record, roughly 13% of them singletons. Together, the top ten hold 8.8% of the sample. The specimen sequenced was PBMCs. The receptor source for this set is a human donor in good health (CMV status not recorded). Some clones in this sample may be carry-over from other donors' samples.

This chain uses TRBV3-1 with TRBJ2-4; tentatively, D is TRBD2 (6 bases). The CDR3 has 14 amino acids. Germline V gene lookup returns CDR1 LGHDT and CDR2 YNNKEL (reference sequence). The V end lost 6 bases, the J end lost 5 bases, and 14 bases lay between the germline ends. In DNA form, the CDR3 reads TGTGCCAGCAGAGGGCACGGCGGGGAAAACATTCAGTACTTC. It yields the protein CASRGHGGENIQYF. The whole variable domain, filled in from reference TRBV3-1 and TRBJ2-4, reads DTAVSQTPKYLVTQMGNDKSIKCEQNLGHDTMYWYKQDSKKFLKIMFSYNNKELIINETVPNRFSPKSPDKAHLNLHINSLELGDSAVYFCASRGHGGENIQYFGAGTRLSVL.

At least ten counts were recorded for this clonotype. V and J are TRBV7-2 and TRBJ1-5; tentatively, D is TRBD1 (5 bases). V gave up 3 bases and J gave up 4 bases, with 7 bases separating them. The CDR3 contains 13 residues. Germline V gene lookup returns CDR1 SGHTA and CDR2 FQGNSA. The CDR3 sequence is CASSFDRNQPQHF. The CDR3 region has the DNA TGTGCCAGCAGCTTTGACAGAAATCAGCCCCAGCATTTT.

The rearrangement joins TRBV11-2 to TRBJ1-2; 8 bases agree with TRBD1. The CDR3 consists of 16 residues. V lost 1 base, J lost 2 bases, and 6 bases stayed unmatched. CDR1 is SGHAT and CDR2 is FQNNGV in the germline V gene. CDR3 DNA sequence: TGTGCCAGCAGCTTAGTAGCGGGACAGGACAACTATGGCTACACCTTC. It specifies CASSLVAGQDNYGYTF.

V usage is TRBV5-4 and J usage is TRBJ2-5; the match to TRBD2 covers 7 bases. Germline V gene lookup returns CDR1 SGHNT and CDR2 YYREEE (reference sequence). V dropped 0 bases and J dropped 2; count of bases not matched to a gene: 4. The CDR3 totals 15 residues. In DNA, the CDR3 is TGTGCCAGCAGCTTGGGTGGCGGGAGACAAGAGACCCAGTACTTC. It is translated as CASSLGGGRQETQYF.

Ten or more counts support this clonotype. V and J are TRBV28 and TRBJ2-7; 8 bases agree with TRBD1. Trimming took 2 bases from V and 6 from J; bases not matched to a gene: 6. This CDR3 is built from 14 residues. CDR1 is MDHEN and CDR2 is SYDVKM in the germline V gene. CDR3 protein: CASSLPGTGIEQYF. The CDR3 DNA reads TGTGCCAGCAGTTTACCGGGGACAGGTATCGAGCAGTACTTC.

This clonotype turned up a few times. V is TRBV19 and J is TRBJ2-1, with no clear D. Germline CDR1 and CDR2: LNHDA and SQIVND (reference sequence). The ends were cut back, 5 bases at V and 14 bases at J, with 19 bases in the middle. The CDR3 spans 13 residues. The CDR3 sequence: CASSPRAAPKKFF. The CDR3 DNA reads as TGTGCCAGTAGTCCCCGGGCGGCCCCAAAGAAGTTCTTC.

This clonotype was picked up a small number of times. This rearrangement joins TRBV6-6 to TRBJ1-5; D is perhaps TRBD1 (5 bases). CDR3 length: 15 residues. V dropped 0 bases and J dropped 7 bases, with 13 bases sitting between them. The germline V gene encodes CDR1 MNHNY and CDR2 SVGAGI (reference sequence). The CDR3 region has the DNA TGTGCCAGCAGTTACTCAGGGGAGGCGAGCCAGCCCCAGCATTTT. It encodes CASSYSGEASQPQHF.

Ten or more counts support this clonotype. The chain recombines TRBV7-2 with TRBJ1-3, with D possibly being TRBD1 (5 bases). Germline-derived CDR1 and CDR2 are SGHTA and FQGNSA. The CDR3 length is 15 residues. The V gene lost 5 bases and the J gene lost 3 bases, with 14 bases spanning the gap. This chain's CDR3 is CASSLQWGGGNTIYF. CDR3 sequence (DNA): TGTGCCAGCAGCCTCCAGTGGGGCGGTGGAAACACCATATATTTT.

This clonotype appeared many times. The V and J genes are TRBV6-2 or TRBV6-3 and TRBJ2-2; possibly TRBD1 for D (6 bases). The length of the CDR3 is 15 residues. Germline-derived CDR1 and CDR2 are MNHEY and SVGEGT. Trimming cost V 10 bases and J 2 bases, with 17 bases left between them. CDR3 amino acids: CATLESGTNTGELFF. Here the CDR3 DNA reads TGTGCCACCCTAGAATCAGGGACAAACACCGGGGAGCTGTTTTTT.

The sample holds a few counts of this clonotype. The J gene is TRBJ1-1, the V gene TRBV4-2, with D perhaps matching TRBD1 (6 bases). Looked up from germline, CDR1 is LGHNA and CDR2 is YNFKEQ. The germline V and J ends were trimmed by 0 bases and 1 base, with 18 bases remaining between them. This CDR3 has 18 residues. The chain's CDR3 is CASSQELTRGAANTEAFF. The CDR3 DNA follows: TGTGCCAGCAGCCAAGAGCTTACTCGGGGGGCGGCGAACACTGAAGCTTTCTTT.

This chain links TRBV12-3 or TRBV12-4 with TRBJ1-4; D might be TRBD1 (6 bases). This CDR3 spans 15 amino acids. V lost 5 bases, J lost 5 bases, and 15 bases lay in between. The CDR3 spells CASSLGGGGNEKLFF. In nucleotides, the CDR3 is TGTGCCAGCAGTCTCGGGGGCGGTGGGAATGAAAAACTGTTTTTT.

This clonotype was found many times. The CDR3 nucleotides read TGTGCCAGCAGTCCGACTAGCTCCTTAGGGGAGCAGTTCTTC. Its protein is CASSPTSSLGEQFF. The chain links TRBV12-3 or TRBV12-4 to TRBJ2-1; 7 nucleotides match TRBD2. This CDR3 has 14 amino acids. Germline trimming cut 5 bases from V and 10 bases from J; bases unmatched to any gene: 11.

There are many counts of this clonotype. The J gene is TRBJ1-2, the V gene TRBV12-3 or TRBV12-4, with no clear D. The CDR3 has 14 amino acids. Trimming removed 7 bases from V and 2 bases from J, with 14 bases in between. The CDR3 DNA follows: TGTGCCAGCACCTGGGCAAACAGCAACTATGGCTACACCTTC. Protein product: CASTWANSNYGYTF.

In this sample, this clonotype turned up a few times. The J gene is TRBJ1-4, the V gene TRBV5-1; 7 bases line up with TRBD1. Germline V gene lookup returns CDR1 SGHRS and CDR2 YFSETQ. The CDR3 runs 15 residues. V was clipped by 0 bases and J by 5 bases; unmatched bases: 4. CDR3 coding DNA: TGCGCCAGCAGCTTGGACGGGACAGCAAATGAAAAACTGTTTTTT. Its protein is CASSLDGTANEKLFF.

This clonotype came up many times. V gene TRBV7-8 combines with J gene TRBJ1-1, with 11 bases lining up with TRBD1. Germline V lookup: CDR1 SGHVS, CDR2 FQNEAQ. V was clipped by 5 bases and J by 11 bases; unmatched bases: 16. The CDR3 loop spans 16 amino acids. CDR3: CASSPMKGTGGPPAFF. The CDR3 nucleotides read TGTGCCAGCAGCCCAATGAAGGGGACAGGGGGACCCCCGGCTTTCTTT.

The V gene is TRBV6-5, the J gene TRBJ1-5; tentatively, D is TRBD1 (5 bases). Germline-derived CDR1 and CDR2 are MNHEY and SVGAGI. CDR3 length equals 13 residues. The V end was cut by 6 bases, the J end by 9 bases, with 15 bases between. CDR3 loop: CASSRDGAMPQHF. In DNA form, the CDR3 reads TGTGCCAGCAGCCGGGACGGGGCGATGCCCCAGCATTTT.

In this sample, this clonotype turned up a few times. The chain recombines TRBV6-1 with TRBJ1-2; D is uncertain. Germline CDR1 MNHNS, CDR2 SASEGT. V shed 3 bases and J shed 4 bases, with 12 bases lying between them. The CDR3 runs to 14 residues. The CDR3 sequence is CASSEGGFRYGYTF. For the CDR3, the DNA is TGTGCCAGCAGTGAGGGTGGGTTCCGCTATGGCTACACCTTC.

This clonotype was observed a handful of times. This sequence joins TRBV12-3 or TRBV12-4 and TRBJ1-5; D might be TRBD1 (5 bases). The CDR3 is 15 residues long. Trimming removed 7 bases at V and 0 bases at J, with 13 bases between. As DNA, the CDR3 is TGTGCCAGCATCCTGGGGCAGGGTAGCAATCAGCCCCAGCATTTT. It codes for CASILGQGSNQPQHF.

This clonotype was detected only a few times. The V call is TRBV29-1, the J call TRBJ2-7; perhaps TRBD1 as D (6 bases). V was cut by 6 bases and J by 7 bases, with 7 bases left in between. The germline V gene has CDR1 SQVTM and CDR2 ANQGSEA. CDR3 size: 9 residues. The CDR3 is CSVDREQYF. CDR3 nucleotide sequence: TGCAGCGTCGACAGGGAGCAGTACTTC.

This clonotype has more than one count but fewer than ten. This rearrangement joins TRBV18 to TRBJ2-1; tentatively, D is TRBD2 (6 bases). Per germline, CDR1 KGHSH and CDR2 LQKENI. The CDR3 totals 14 residues. Between the trimmed V and J ends, which lost 5 bases and 7 bases, there was a span of 15 bases. CDR3 sequence: CASSSPSTRNEQFF. The CDR3 DNA reads as TGTGCCAGCTCATCTCCGTCGACTAGAAATGAGCAGTTCTTC. The entire variable domain, with the rest obtained from reference TRBV18 and TRBJ2-1, is as follows: NAGVMQNPRHLVRRRGQEARLRCSPMKGHSHVYWYRQLPEEGLKFMVYLQKENIIDESGMPKERFSAEFPKEGPSILRIQQVVRGDSAAYFCASSSPSTRNEQFFGPGTRLTVL.

This clonotype was counted ten times or more. V usage is TRBV11-2 and J usage is TRBJ2-1; weak D call: TRBD1 (6 bases). Deletions cut 3 bases from V and 1 base from J, with 16 bases between. The CDR3 loop spans 17 amino acids. Germline lookup yields CDR1 SGHAT and CDR2 FQNNGV. CDR3 protein: CASSLGATRISYNEQFF. CDR3 DNA: TGTGCCAGCAGCTTGGGGGCCACACGTATTTCCTACAATGAGCAGTTCTTC.

The V and J genes are TRBV23-1 and TRBJ1-5; the match to TRBD1 covers 10 bases. TRBV23-1 is an open reading frame, and its role is uncertain. There are 16 residues in the CDR3. Unmatched junction bases numbered 11, after V lost 8 bases and J lost 4 bases. The CDR3 here is CASFYGTGAVNQPQHF. The CDR3 DNA reads TGCGCCAGCTTCTACGGGACAGGGGCCGTTAATCAGCCCCAGCATTTT.